Below, 8 T cell receptor beta chains from the same sample are listed, as sequenced in a study of blood T cell repertoires in COVID-19. Repertoires were generated with immunoSEQ multiplex PCR, while TCRdb's copy carries only in-frame clones and drops some. The sample has about 410,000 clones, 80% to 90% seen once; the top ten hold 1.4%. Input material: peripheral blood. These receptors came from a woman aged 25 to 39 with active or convalescent COVID-19.

The V and J genes are TRBV19 and TRBJ2-1; maybe TRBD2 (7 bases). The CDR3 covers 13 residues. Deletions cut 1 base from V and 9 bases from J, with 10 bases between. CDR1 and CDR2 (germline): LNHDA, SQIVND (reference sequence). CDR3 amino acids: CASSIGGGGEQFF. CDR3 in DNA: TGTGCCAGTAGTATAGGGGGGGGCGGTGAGCAGTTCTTC. The variable domain in full, completed from reference TRBV19 and TRBJ2-1, reads DGGITQSPKYLFRKEGQNVTLSCEQNLNHDAMYWYRQDPGQGLRLIYYSQIVNDFQKGDIAEGYSVSREKKESFPLTVTSAQKNPTAFYLCASSIGGGGEQFFGPGTRLTVL.

The CDR3 is CASSPRVNEQFF. The CDR3 bases are TGTGCCAGCTCACCGAGGGTCAATGAGCAGTTCTTC. The rearrangement links TRBV18 to TRBJ2-1; possibly TRBD2 for D (5 bases). With 3 bases removed from V and 6 bases from J, the gap between germline ends came to 6 bases. In germline, CDR1 is KGHSH, CDR2 LQKENI. The CDR3 length is 12 residues.

V usage is TRBV30 and J usage is TRBJ1-5, with 9 bases that match TRBD1. The J segment lost 4 bases and the V segment lost 2 bases, leaving 3 bases of the junction unmatched. CDR1 and CDR2 from the germline V gene are GTSNPN and SVGIG (reference sequence). The CDR3 has 14 amino acids. CDR3 sequence (DNA): TGTGCCTGGAGTACGGGACAGGGTAATCAGCCCCAGCATTTT. Translating it yields CAWSTGQGNQPQHF. The whole variable domain, remainder taken from reference TRBV30 and TRBJ1-5, is SQTIHQWPATLVQPVGSPLSLECTVEGTSNPNLYWYRQAAGRGLQLLFYSVGIGQISSEVPQNLSASRPQDRQFILSSKKLLLSDSGFYLCAWSTGQGNQPQHFGDGTRLSIL.

V is TRBV9 and J is TRBJ1-4, with 7 bases aligning to TRBD1. Germline V gene sequence: CDR1 SGDLS, CDR2 YYNGEE. CDR3 length: 15 amino acids. With 3 bases clipped from V and 8 bases from J, the junction kept 10 bases outside the gene matches. CDR3 in DNA: TGTGCCAGCAGCGCGACAGGGATTAGTAGAGAAAAACTGTTTTTT. Residues: CASSATGISREKLFF.

This rearrangement joins TRBV19 to TRBJ2-2; 14 nucleotides align to TRBD2. The CDR3 runs 14 residues. V shed 7 bases and J 8 bases; nucleotides not matched to a gene: 3. Germline loops: CDR1 LNHDA, CDR2 SQIVND (reference sequence). The CDR3 loop is CASMGLAGEGELFF. The CDR3 DNA reads as TGTGCCAGTATGGGACTAGCGGGGGAGGGGGAGCTGTTTTTT.

The chain is built from TRBV7-9 and TRBJ1-5, with D perhaps TRBD1 (6 bases). Germline values: CDR1 SEHNR, CDR2 FQNEAQ (reference sequence). The V and J ends lost 1 base and 3 bases respectively, with 7 bases between them. The CDR3 spans 14 residues. The CDR3 DNA follows: TGTGCCAGCAGCTTAGGGACAGTCAATCAGCCCCAGCATTTT. This sequence encodes CASSLGTVNQPQHF.

The chain uses TRBV18 and TRBJ2-7, with D tentatively TRBD1 (5 bases). The CDR3 sequence is 15 residues long. The germline V gene encodes CDR1 KGHSH and CDR2 LQKENI. The ends were cut back, 0 bases at V and 1 base at J, with 10 bases in the middle. CDR3 residues: CASSPPAGPSYEQYF. DNA of the CDR3: TGTGCCAGCTCACCACCGGCAGGGCCGTCCTACGAGCAGTACTTC.

This clone was observed once. In DNA, the CDR3 is TGTGCCAGCCAGGGACAGGCGAACACCGGGGAGCTGTTTTTT. This gives the protein CASQGQANTGELFF. The chain couples TRBV6-5 to TRBJ2-2, with TRBD1 identical over 8 bases. The ends lost 8 bases at V and 0 bases at J; junction bases unmatched: 2. Per the germline V gene, CDR1 is MNHEY and CDR2 is SVGAGI. The CDR3 runs 14 residues.